The 12 T cell receptor beta chains in this list originate from one sample, sequenced in a study of kidney transplant recipient with SARS-CoV-2 infection. One entry per CDR3 protein results from TCRdb running MiXCR on the reads. The profile covers approximately 240,000 distinct CDR3 sequences, with 25% to 35% appearing a single time and roughly 7.3% taken by the ten largest. The sample consisted of a blood sample, taken at baseline and on approximately day 120 from a kidney transplant recipient. The source of these receptors is a male patient in his 30s who had COVID-19 and was a kidney transplant recipient. Part of the T cells may come from the graft donor.

The CDR3 nucleotides are TGCAGTGCTAGAGGAGACCTAGCGGAACCTAGCACAGATACGCAGTATTTT. Protein sequence: CSARGDLAEPSTDTQYF. V gene TRBV20-1 combines with J gene TRBJ2-3; 7 nucleotides line up with TRBD2. The CDR3 has 17 amino acids. The junction had 10 bases not matched to a gene; V was cut back by 1 base and J by 0 bases. Looked up from germline, CDR1 is DFQATT and CDR2 is SNEGSKA (reference sequence).

This clonotype has a count of ten or more. The chain is built from TRBV3-1 and TRBJ2-5, with D hard to call. Trimming removed 5 bases from V and 5 bases from J, with 24 bases in between. The CDR3 covers 17 residues. Germline assignment: CDR1 LGHDT and CDR2 YNNKEL (reference sequence). The CDR3 protein is CASSMMHPISFSETQYF. Here the CDR3 DNA reads TGTGCCAGCAGCATGATGCATCCCATTTCTTTCTCTGAGACCCAGTACTTC.

This clonotype has ten or more counts. The V and J genes are TRBV12-5 and TRBJ1-3, with 11 positions matching TRBD1. CDR3 length: 15 amino acids. After removal of 1 base from V and 4 bases from J, the junction contained 0 bases not matched to a gene. The germline CDR1 and CDR2 sequences are LGHNT and FRNRAP. CDR3 sequence reads: CASGLGTGGGNTIYF. CDR3 coding DNA: TGTGCTAGTGGTTTGGGGACAGGGGGCGGAAACACCATATATTTT.

This clonotype appeared many times. The chain uses TRBV3-1 and TRBJ1-2; the D is unclear. CDR3 size: 17 residues. The V end was cut by 5 bases, the J end by 4 bases, with 23 bases between. Germline V gene data show CDR1 as LGHDT and CDR2 as YNNKEL (reference sequence). Written as DNA, the CDR3 is TGTGCCAGCAGCGTTGTCAACACCCTTCGAAAGACCTATGGCTACACCTTC. It translates to CASSVVNTLRKTYGYTF.

Of note for this clonotype: A much more abundant neighbour one base away suggests this may be a read error. This chain connects TRBV4-3 to TRBJ1-2; no firm D call. Germline loops: CDR1 LGHNA, CDR2 YSLEER. This CDR3 has 17 residues. In DNA, the CDR3 is TGCGCCGGCAGCACGCAATCAGGACGTCGAAAGACCTATGGCTACACCTTC. It codes for CAGSTQSGRRKTYGYTF.

The rearrangement links TRBV3-1 to TRBJ2-1; D tentatively fits TRBD1 or TRBD2 (5 bases each). The CDR3 consists of 17 residues. Germline V gene lookup returns CDR1 LGHDT and CDR2 YNNKEL (reference sequence). The V end lost 3 bases, the J end lost 9 bases, and 24 bases lay between the germline ends. This CDR3 is CASSQDGSGPPRGEQFF. The CDR3 DNA sequence: TGTGCCAGCAGCCAGGACGGATCGGGACCGCCGAGGGGTGAGCAGTTCTTC.

This clonotype showed up many times. The chain links TRBV27 to TRBJ2-7, with a tentative D call TRBD1 (6 bases). The CDR3 has 15 residues. V was cut by 0 bases and J by 2 bases, with 11 bases left in between. CDR1 and CDR2 from the germline V gene are MNHEY and SMNVEV (reference sequence). CDR3 in DNA: TGTGCCAGCAGTTTATCGGGACACGGGCCCTACGAGCAGTACTTC. Its protein is CASSLSGHGPYEQYF.

In this sample, this clonotype turned up many times. The chain links TRBV9 to TRBJ2-7, with 9 bases aligning to TRBD2. The CDR3 covers 17 residues. The germline gives CDR1 SGDLS, CDR2 YYNGEE. V was pared by 4 bases and J by 4 bases, with 15 bases of the junction left unmatched. Written as DNA, the CDR3 is TGTGCCAGCAGCCCTATAGCGGGAGATGGGCGGCGGTACGAGCAGTACTTC. It codes for CASSPIAGDGRRYEQYF.

This clonotype was seen repeatedly, ten times or more. The V gene is TRBV13, the J gene TRBJ2-5; perhaps TRBD1 as D (7 bases). CDR1 PRHDT and CDR2 FYEKMQ come from the germline V gene (reference sequence). The V end was cut by 2 bases, the J end by 3 bases, with 13 bases between. The CDR3 spans 15 residues. CDR3 DNA sequence: TGTGCCAGCAGCTTATCGGCCAGGGGGGAAGAGACCCAGTACTTC. Its protein is CASSLSARGEETQYF.

The chain employs TRBV9 and TRBJ2-1; D is possibly TRBD1 or TRBD2 (5 bases each). Germline values: CDR1 SGDLS, CDR2 YYNGEE. There are 15 residues in the CDR3. V was pared by 3 bases and J by 7 bases, with 17 bases between. The CDR3 region is CASSASGRAGNEQFF. In nucleotides, the CDR3 is TGTGCCAGCAGCGCCAGCGGACGGGCAGGGAATGAGCAGTTCTTC. Drawing the rest from reference TRBV9 and TRBJ2-1, the complete variable domain is DSGVTQTPKHLITATGQRVTLRCSPRSGDLSVYWYQQSLDQGLQFLIQYYNGEERAKGNILERFSAQQFPDLHSELNLSSLELGDSALYFCASSASGRAGNEQFFGPGTRLTVL.

A note on this clonotype: Mismatch with germline at one junction end may stem from a read error. The rearrangement uses TRBV6-9 and TRBJ1-2, with D uncertain. The germline gives CDR1 MNHGY, CDR2 SVAAGI. The CDR3 runs to 17 residues. The CDR3: CAGSSVVLYGKTYGYTF. In DNA, the CDR3 is TGTGCCGGCAGTTCTGTCGTGCTTTACGGAAAGACCTATGGCTACACCTTC.

Many counts were recorded for this clonotype. This rearrangement joins TRBV20-1 to TRBJ2-7; 13 positions agree with TRBD2. The CDR3 is made up of 17 amino acids. The V and J ends lost 5 bases and 3 bases, in that order; junction bases with no gene match: 13. From germline, CDR1 is DFQATT and CDR2 SNEGSKA (reference sequence). In nucleotides, the CDR3 is TGCAGTGCTCAAGGACTAGCGGGAGAAGGAGGGGGCTACGAGCAGTACTTC. Translation: CSAQGLAGEGGGYEQYF.